This entry describes one T cell receptor beta chain. Antigen unknown. This entry belongs to a study of T cell responses to AZD1222 COVID-19 vaccine. Whole-study results and caveats: There were mostly white British donors and more females than males, and clonal diversity was possibly underestimated.

Germline V gives CDR1 MNHEY, CDR2 SVGAGI. CDR3 size: 15 residues. With V trimmed by 7 bases and J by 4 bases, 11 bases remained unmatched. Repertoires were generated with immunoSEQ multiplex PCR, while TCRdb's copy carries only in-frame clones and drops some. The sample has about 110,000 clones; 88% are singletons. V gene TRBV6-5 combines with J gene TRBJ2-3; 7 bases match TRBD1. The sequence came from an adult in good health. Source: peripheral blood, taken on day 0 of MenACWY control vaccination. The CDR3 DNA reads TGTGCCAGCACTAGTTATTGGCAGGGGGCAGATACGCAGTATTTT. Protein product: CASTSYWQGADTQYF.